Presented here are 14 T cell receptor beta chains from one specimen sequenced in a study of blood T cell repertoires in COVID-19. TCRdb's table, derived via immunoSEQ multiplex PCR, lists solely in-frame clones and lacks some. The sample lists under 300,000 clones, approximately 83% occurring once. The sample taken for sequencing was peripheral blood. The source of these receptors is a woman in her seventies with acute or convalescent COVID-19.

The CDR3 sequence is CASSQDRGYYEQYF. CDR3 nucleotide sequence: TGTGCCAGCAGCCAAGACAGGGGTTACTACGAGCAGTACTTC. The chain uses TRBV14 and TRBJ2-7; D perhaps matches TRBD1 (6 bases). The ends were cut back, 0 bases at V and 3 bases at J, with 9 bases in the middle. Germline-derived CDR1 and CDR2 are SGHDN and FVKESK. The CDR3 covers 14 residues.

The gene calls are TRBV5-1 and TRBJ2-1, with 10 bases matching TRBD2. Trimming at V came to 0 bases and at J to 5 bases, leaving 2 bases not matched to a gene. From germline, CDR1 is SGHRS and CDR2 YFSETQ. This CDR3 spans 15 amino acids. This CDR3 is CASSLELAGNNEQFF. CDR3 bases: TGCGCCAGCAGCTTGGAACTAGCGGGGAACAATGAGCAGTTCTTC.

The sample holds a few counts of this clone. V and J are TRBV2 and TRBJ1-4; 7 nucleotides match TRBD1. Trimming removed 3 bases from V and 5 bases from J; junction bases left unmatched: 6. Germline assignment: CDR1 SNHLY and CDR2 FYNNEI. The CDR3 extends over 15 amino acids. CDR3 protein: CASSDGTALNEKLFF. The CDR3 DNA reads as TGTGCCAGCAGTGATGGGACAGCCCTGAATGAAAAACTGTTTTTT.

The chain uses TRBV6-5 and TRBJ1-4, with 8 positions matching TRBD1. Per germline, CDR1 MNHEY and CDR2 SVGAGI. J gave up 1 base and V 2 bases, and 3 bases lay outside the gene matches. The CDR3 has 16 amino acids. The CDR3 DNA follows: TGTGCCAGCAGTTACAGGACAGGGCGAACTAATGAAAAACTGTTTTTT. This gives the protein CASSYRTGRTNEKLFF.

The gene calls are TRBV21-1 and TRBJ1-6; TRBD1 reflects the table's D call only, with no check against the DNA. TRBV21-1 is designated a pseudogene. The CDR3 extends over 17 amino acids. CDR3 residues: CASSSKPQDRGESPLHF. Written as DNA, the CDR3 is TGTGCCAGCAGCTCTAAACCTCAGGACAGGGGAGAGTCACCCCTCCACTTT.

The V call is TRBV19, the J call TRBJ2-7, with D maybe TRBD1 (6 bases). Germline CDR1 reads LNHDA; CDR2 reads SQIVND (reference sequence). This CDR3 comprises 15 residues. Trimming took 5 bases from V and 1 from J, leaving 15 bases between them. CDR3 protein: CASSVSRDTSYEQYF. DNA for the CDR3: TGTGCCAGTAGTGTCTCTCGGGACACTTCCTACGAGCAGTACTTC.

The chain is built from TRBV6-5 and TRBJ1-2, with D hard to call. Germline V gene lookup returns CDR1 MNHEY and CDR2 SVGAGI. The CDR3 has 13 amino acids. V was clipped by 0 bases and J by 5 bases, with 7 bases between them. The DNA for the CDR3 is TGTGCCAGCAGTTACTCCGGTCGATATGGCTACACCTTC. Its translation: CASSYSGRYGYTF.

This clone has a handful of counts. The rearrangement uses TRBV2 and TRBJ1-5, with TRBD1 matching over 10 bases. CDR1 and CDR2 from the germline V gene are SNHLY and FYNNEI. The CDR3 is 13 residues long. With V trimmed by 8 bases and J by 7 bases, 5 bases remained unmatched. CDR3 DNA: TGTGCCAGCCGGGGACAGGGGTCCCAGCCCCAGCATTTT. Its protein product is CASRGQGSQPQHF.

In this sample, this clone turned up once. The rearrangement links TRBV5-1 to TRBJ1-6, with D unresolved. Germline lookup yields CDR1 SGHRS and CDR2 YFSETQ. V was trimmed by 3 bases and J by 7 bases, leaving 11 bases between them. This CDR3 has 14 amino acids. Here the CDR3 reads CASSSFPVNSPLHF. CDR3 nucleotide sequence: TGCGCCAGCAGCTCGTTCCCAGTAAATTCACCCCTCCACTTT.

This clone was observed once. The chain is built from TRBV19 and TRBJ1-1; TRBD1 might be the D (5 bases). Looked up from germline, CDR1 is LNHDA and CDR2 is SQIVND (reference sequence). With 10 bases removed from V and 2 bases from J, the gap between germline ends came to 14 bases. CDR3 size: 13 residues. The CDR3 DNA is TGTGCCACCTCGGGACTCCACAACACTGAAGCTTTCTTT. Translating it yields CATSGLHNTEAFF.

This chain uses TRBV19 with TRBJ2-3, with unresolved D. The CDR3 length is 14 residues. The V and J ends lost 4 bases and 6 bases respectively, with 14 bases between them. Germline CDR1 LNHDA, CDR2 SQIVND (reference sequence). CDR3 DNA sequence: TGTGCCAGTAGTAAGTCGGTCTCGCGGGATACGCAGTATTTT. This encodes CASSKSVSRDTQYF.

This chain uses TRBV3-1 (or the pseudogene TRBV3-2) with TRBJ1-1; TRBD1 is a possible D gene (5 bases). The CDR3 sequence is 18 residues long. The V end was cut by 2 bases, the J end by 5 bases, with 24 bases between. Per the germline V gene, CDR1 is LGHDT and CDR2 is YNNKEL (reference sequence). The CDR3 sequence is CASSQISTTSGIGTEAFF. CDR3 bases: TGTGCCAGCAGCCAAATATCAACGACTTCAGGGATAGGGACTGAAGCTTTCTTT.

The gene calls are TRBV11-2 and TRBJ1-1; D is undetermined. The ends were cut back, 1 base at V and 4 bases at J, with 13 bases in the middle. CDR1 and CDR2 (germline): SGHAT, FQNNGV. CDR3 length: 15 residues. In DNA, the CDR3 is TGTGCCAGCAGCTTAGGATCGGAGACCCGCACTGAAGCTTTCTTT. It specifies CASSLGSETRTEAFF.

CDR3: CASLPFLAGAQGGTQYF. CDR3 nucleotides: TGTGCCAGCCTACCCTTCTTAGCGGGGGCGCAGGGAGGGACCCAGTACTTC. The chain combines TRBV2 with TRBJ2-5, with 9 bases aligning to TRBD2. The germline CDR1 and CDR2 sequences are SNHLY and FYNNEI. Trimming took 8 bases from V and 7 from J; bases not matched to a gene: 20. CDR3 size: 17 residues.